These 13 T cell receptor beta chains were all obtained from the same sample, sequenced in a study of cytomegalovirus exposure and HLA in healthy donors. The PCR ran on 60 Vbeta and 13 Jbeta primers. The assay was immunoSEQ multiplex PCR, and TCRdb's table has in-frame clones only and misses some. The sample lists about 65,000 clones, 80% occurring once. Sequences were obtained from PBMCs. The source of these receptors is a woman under 40 in good health and CMV-seronegative.

The chain recombines TRBV2 with TRBJ1-6; unclear D gene. This CDR3 is 14 amino acids long. V shed 7 bases and J shed 6 bases, with 13 bases lying between them. In germline, CDR1 is SNHLY, CDR2 FYNNEI. CDR3 in amino acids: CASIRDNLNSPLHF. The CDR3 coding sequence is TGTGCCAGCATCCGAGACAACCTTAATTCACCCCTCCACTTT.

Comments on this clone: Relative to the germline gene, one junction end is altered; a read error may explain this. The J gene is TRBJ1-2, the V gene TRBV6-1; perhaps TRBD1 as D (6 bases). The CDR3 totals 12 residues. Germline V lookup: CDR1 MNHNS, CDR2 SASEGT. The CDR3 sequence: CASSEARTARSF. CDR3 in DNA: TGTGCCAGCAGTGAAGCGAGGACAGCACGGAGTTTC.

The CDR3 nucleotides are TGTGCCAGCAGTTCGTCATGGACTCCTCGAGAGACCCAGTACTTC. Its protein is CASSSSWTPRETQYF. This chain uses TRBV6-5 with TRBJ2-5; D might be TRBD2 (5 bases). The V gene lost 4 bases and the J gene lost 4 bases, with 16 bases spanning the gap. Germline V gene sequence: CDR1 MNHEY, CDR2 SVGAGI. This CDR3 has 15 amino acids.

V gene TRBV27 combines with J gene TRBJ1-2; a possible D gene is TRBD1 (6 bases). The germline V gene has CDR1 MNHEY and CDR2 SMNVEV (reference sequence). CDR3 length: 13 residues. Between the trimmed V and J ends, which lost 6 bases and 8 bases, there was a span of 16 bases. CDR3 DNA: TGTGCCAGCAGCCCCAGGGGACGGGGAGGCTACACCTTC. Its protein product is CASSPRGRGGYTF.

The table lists this clone with a count of one. This sequence joins TRBV28 and TRBJ2-7, with 7 bases that match TRBD1. Trimming at V came to 6 bases and at J to 4 bases, leaving 9 bases not matched to a gene. Germline V gene data show CDR1 as MDHEN and CDR2 as SYDVKM. There are 14 residues in the CDR3. The CDR3 loop reads CASRPFGTAYEQYF. DNA for the CDR3: TGTGCCAGCAGGCCTTTCGGGACAGCTTACGAGCAGTACTTC.

The gene calls are TRBV7-2 and TRBJ2-7, with 9 positions matching TRBD1. There are 14 residues in the CDR3. CDR1 and CDR2 from the germline V gene are SGHTA and FQGNSA. J was trimmed by 3 bases and V by 3 bases; bases with no gene match: 3. DNA for the CDR3: TGTGCCAGCAGCTTTGGACAGGGGCTCTACGAGCAGTACTTC. Translating gives CASSFGQGLYEQYF.

V and J are TRBV19 and TRBJ1-6, with TRBD1 matching over 8 bases. This CDR3 has 14 residues. Germline V gives CDR1 LNHDA, CDR2 SQIVND (reference sequence). The ends lost 2 bases at V and 7 bases at J; junction bases unmatched: 1. The CDR3 region has the DNA TGTGCCAGTAGTATACAGGGGGCCAATTCACCCCTCCACTTT. Translating gives CASSIQGANSPLHF.

This chain connects TRBV30 to TRBJ2-7; TRBD2 agrees at 10 bases. The CDR3 is 13 residues long. The V and J ends lost 5 bases and 8 bases, in that order; junction bases with no gene match: 9. Germline CDR1 GTSNPN, CDR2 SVGIG (reference sequence). CDR3 sequence reads: CAWCASGSPQQYF. Written as DNA, the CDR3 is TGTGCCTGGTGTGCTAGCGGGAGTCCTCAGCAGTACTTC.

The V call is TRBV6-5, the J call TRBJ1-2; TRBD1 matches at 10 bases. The CDR3 spans 15 residues. V lost 5 bases, J lost 3 bases, and 6 bases stayed unmatched. Germline assignment: CDR1 MNHEY and CDR2 SVGAGI. CDR3 nucleotide sequence: TGTGCCAGCAGTCAGGACAGGGGGTCGCACTATGGCTACACCTTC. Its protein is CASSQDRGSHYGYTF.

There are a few counts of this clone. The genes are TRBV30 and TRBJ1-1; 9 bases fit TRBD1. J gave up 13 bases and V 0 bases, and 15 bases lay outside the gene matches. Germline V lookup: CDR1 GTSNPN, CDR2 SVGIG (reference sequence). This CDR3 is built from 15 residues. The chain's CDR3 is CAWSVRTGVLRWGFF. The CDR3 DNA reads as TGTGCCTGGAGTGTACGGACAGGGGTCCTGAGGTGGGGTTTCTTT.

V is TRBV7-2 and J is TRBJ1-2; D is uncertain. Germline loops: CDR1 SGHTA, CDR2 FQGNSA. The germline V and J ends were trimmed by 8 bases and 0 bases, with 13 bases remaining between them. This CDR3 spans 14 amino acids. Here the CDR3 reads CASGGLRSNYGYTF. The CDR3 DNA sequence: TGTGCCAGCGGCGGGTTGCGCTCTAACTATGGCTACACCTTC.

The rearrangement links TRBV25-1 to TRBJ2-7, with TRBD1 as a possible D gene (5 bases). CDR3 length equals 14 residues. V dropped 7 bases and J dropped 6 bases, with 19 bases sitting between them. Germline V gene data show CDR1 as MGHDK and CDR2 as SYGVNS. For the CDR3, the DNA is TGTGCCAGCAATCAAGACTTAACAGGATCCGAGCAGTACTTC. The encoded protein is CASNQDLTGSEQYF.

As regards this clone: The same CDR3 can be traced to other DNA sequences in this sample. V usage is TRBV9 and J usage is TRBJ1-2; TRBD1 matches 7 bases. CDR1 and CDR2 from the germline V gene are SGDLS and YYNGEE. The CDR3 sequence is 12 residues long. With V trimmed by 3 bases and J by 8 bases, 4 bases remained unmatched. The CDR3 DNA reads TGTGCCAGCAGCGCCACAGGGGACGGCTACACCTTC. Encoded protein: CASSATGDGYTF. The full variable domain, in which reference TRBV9 and TRBJ1-2 provide the parts outside the CDR3, is DSGVTQTPKHLITATGQRVTLRCSPRSGDLSVYWYQQSLDQGLQFLIQYYNGEERAKGNILERFSAQQFPDLHSELNLSSLELGDSALYFCASSATGDGYTFGSGTRLTVV.